The clone carrying this TCR beta chain has more than one count but fewer than ten. The target antigen is unknown. These data belong to a study of glioma-infiltrating T cells. Study conclusions and caveats: Only very few CDR3 sequences appeared in both tissue and blood. Gliomas, especially low-grade, showed above-expected tissue-blood divergence; non-neoplastic patients showed below.

Amplification of TCR alpha and beta CDR3 regions from RNA used iRepertoire nested multiplex PCR. MiXCR was run by TCRdb on the multiplex PCR reads, yielding one entry per CDR3 protein. The sample consists of about 180,000 distinct CDR3 sequences, about 46% of them appearing once. The TCR was taken from a human donor with low-grade glioma or glioblastoma, undergoing nonglioma brain surgery, or in good health (not recorded which). The sample was glioma tissue, nonneoplastic brain tissue, or PBMCs (not recorded which).

Written as DNA, the CDR3 is TGCAGTGCTAGACCGGACTTTCGGAGGTCCTACGAGCAGTACTTC. This translates into CSARPDFRRSYEQYF. This chain uses TRBV20-1 with TRBJ2-7, with D possibly being TRBD2 (5 bases). The CDR3 consists of 15 residues. Germline V gene lookup returns CDR1 DFQATT and CDR2 SNEGSKA (reference sequence). V was clipped by 2 bases and J by 1 base, with 15 bases between them.